The rows below give T cell receptor beta chains drawn from one sample of a study of tissue T cells after allogeneic stem cell transplantation. Method: immunoSEQ multiplex PCR; TCRdb's copy keeps in-frame clones and lacks some. Of roughly 4,000 clones in the sample, approximately 70% were seen once. The sequencing here drew on left colon tissue, taken at autopsy. These receptor sequences come from an older male donor with lung cancer. The CDR3 runs from the conserved cysteine through the conserved F or W. The D gene is left open where the match is weak. Expanded clones get a size class; other rows say once, few or many, or leave the size out.

D	V	size	J	DNA	CDR3
NA	TRBV6-6	NA	TRBJ1-3	TGTGCCAGCAGTCGACAATCACGGTTCTCTGGAAACACCATATATTTT	CASSRQSRFSGNTIYF
TRBD2	TRBV7-9	NA	TRBJ2-3	TGTGCCAGCAGCTTTAGTTTGCTAGCGGGATTTTCCACAGATACGCAGTATTTT	CASSFSLLAGFSTDTQYF
TRBD1	TRBV7-3	NA	TRBJ1-1	TGTGCCAGCAGCCGGGACAGGGACACTGAAGCTTTCTTT	CASSRDRDTEAFF
NA	TRBV7-2	NA	TRBJ2-7	TGTGCCAGCAGCTTGAGTATCGCGAACTACGAGCAGTACTTC	CASSLSIANYEQYF
NA	TRBV4-3	few	TRBJ2-6	TGCGCCAGCAGCCAAGAGTGGAGGGGGTCTGGGGCCAACGTCCTGACTTTC	CASSQEWRGSGANVLTF
TRBD2	TRBV15	large	TRBJ2-7	TGTGCCACCAGCGAAGGACTAGCGGGGACCTACGAGCAGTACTTC	CATSEGLAGTYEQYF
NA	TRBV5-1	NA	TRBJ2-3	TGCGCCAGCAGCTTGGCCTTAGTTAGCACAGATACGCAGTATTTT	CASSLALVSTDTQYF
NA	TRBV4-3	NA	TRBJ2-1	TGCGCCAGCGCACTTACCCCCCATGAGCAGTTCTTC	CASALTPHEQFF
TRBD1	TRBV19	few	TRBJ1-1	TGTGCCAGTAGTATTTCCGGGACAGGGGGAACTGAAGCTTTCTTT	CASSISGTGGTEAFF
TRBD2	TRBV5-8	NA	TRBJ2-7	TGTGCCAGCAGTCATGGACTAGCGGGAGGAGACGAGCAGTACTTC	CASSHGLAGGDEQYF
NA	TRBV19	NA	TRBJ2-1	TGTGCCAGTAGTATCTCCGGACTTAATGAGCAGTTCTTC	CASSISGLNEQFF
TRBD2	TRBV5-4	few	TRBJ2-1	TGTGCCAGCAGCTTGGCGTCGGGAGGCTCCTACAATGAGCAGTTCTTC	CASSLASGGSYNEQFF
TRBD1	TRBV10-2	NA	TRBJ2-1	TGCGCCACCCGACAGGGGAGGTACAATGAGCAGTTCTTC	CATRQGRYNEQFF
TRBD1	TRBV7-2	NA	TRBJ1-6	TGTGCCAGCAGGGGACAGACGAATTCACCCCTCCACTTT	CASRGQTNSPLHF
NA	TRBV24-1	NA	TRBJ2-2	TGTGCCACCAGCGCACCCTTAACCGGGGAGCTGTTTTTT	CATSAPLTGELFF
TRBD1	TRBV28	few	TRBJ1-5	TGTGCCAGCAGTCATGGGACAGAGGTGTCCCAGCCCCAGCATTTT	CASSHGTEVSQPQHF
NA	TRBV11-2	few	TRBJ1-6	TGTGCCAGCAGCTTAGAATCCTATAATTCACCCCTCCACTTT	CASSLESYNSPLHF
NA	TRBV6-5	few	TRBJ1-2	TGTGCCAGCAGTTACACCGGACCGCCGACCGGCTACACCTTC	CASSYTGPPTGYTF
NA	TRBV28	NA	TRBJ1-2	TGTGCCAGCAGTTTTTCATTAGGCTCTGGCTACACCTTC	CASSFSLGSGYTF
NA	TRBV9	NA	TRBJ2-7	TGTGCCAGCAGCGTAGATGGGGGCCGCGCCTACGAGCAGTACTTC	CASSVDGGRAYEQYF
NA	TRBV9	few	TRBJ1-1	TGTGCCAGCAGCGTAGAACACAGAGTGAACACTGAAGCTTTCTTT	CASSVEHRVNTEAFF
NA	TRBV7-9	NA	TRBJ1-2	TGTGCCAGCAGCTTAGCCGCCGGAGATGGCTACACCTTC	CASSLAAGDGYTF
NA	TRBV13	NA	TRBJ2-7	TGTGCCAGCAGCTCGACTACAGGGCAGGGCGAGCAGTACTTC	CASSSTTGQGEQYF
NA	TRBV7-2	NA	TRBJ1-6	TGTGCCAGCAGCTTAGGTGGGAGCTCCTATAATTCACCCCTCCACTTT	CASSLGGSSYNSPLHF
NA	TRBV27	NA	TRBJ2-3	TGTGCCAGCAGGAGAGACAGGCTTGATACGCAGTATTTT	CASRRDRLDTQYF
TRBD2	TRBV6-5	NA	TRBJ2-7	TGTGCCAGCAGTTATTCCCCGGGACTAGCGTACGAGCAGTACTTC	CASSYSPGLAYEQYF
NA	TRBV10-1	NA	TRBJ2-4	TGCGCCAGCAGTGAGTCGGGCCGCGGGTTTCAGTACTTC	CASSESGRGFQYF
TRBD2	TRBV7-2	large	TRBJ2-1	TGTGCCAGCAGCTCAGCGGGAGGACAATACAATGAGCAGTTCTTC	CASSSAGGQYNEQFF
NA	TRBV14	NA	TRBJ2-1	TGTGCCAGCAGCCAAGTAGGAATCGACAATGAGCAGTTCTTC	CASSQVGIDNEQFF
NA	TRBV19	once	TRBJ1-1	TGTGCCAGTAGTATTGGGTCCGACACTGAAGCTTTCTTT	CASSIGSDTEAFF
NA	TRBV7-2	NA	TRBJ1-3	TGTGCCAGCAGCTTGGGGTCAAGCTCTGGAAACACCATATATTTT	CASSLGSSSGNTIYF
NA	TRBV5-4	NA	TRBJ1-2	TGTGCCAGCAGCTCGGACAGCCTCTATGGCTACACCTTC	CASSSDSLYGYTF
NA	TRBV18	NA	TRBJ2-7	TGTGCCAGCTCACCACGACCGGAGATCTACGAGCAGTACTTC	CASSPRPEIYEQYF
NA	TRBV7-2	NA	TRBJ1-2	TGTGCCAGCAGCACCGGACGGGCCCCTAACTATGGCTACACCTTC	CASSTGRAPNYGYTF
TRBD2	TRBV10-2	few	TRBJ2-1	TGCGCCAGCAGAGCGGGGAGGTACAATGAGCAGTTCTTC	CASRAGRYNEQFF
NA	TRBV21-1	few	TRBJ2-5	TGTGCCAGCAGGCCGGGACTAGCGGGAGAGAAAGAGACCCAGTACTTC	CASRPGLAGEKETQYF
NA	TRBV24-1	NA	TRBJ2-5	TGTGCCACCAGTGACCCCGGCGGCCAAGAGACCCAGTACTTC	CATSDPGGQETQYF
NA	TRBV5-4	NA	TRBJ2-2	TGTGCCAGCAGCTTGGTCGAGGCCACCGGGGAGCTGTTTTTT	CASSLVEATGELFF
NA	TRBV6-5	few	TRBJ2-7	TGTGCCAGCAGTTACAGTCTGACAGGTTCCGAGCAGTACTTC	CASSYSLTGSEQYF
NA	TRBV11-3	NA	TRBJ1-1	TGTGCCAGCAGCGTAGGAGACACTGAAGCTTTCTTT	CASSVGDTEAFF
NA	TRBV18	NA	TRBJ2-7	TGTGCCAGCTCACCCGGTCTCTCCCATGACCTACGAGCAGTACCCTACGAGCAGTACTTC	CASSPGLSHDLRAVPYEQYF
NA	TRBV29-1	NA	TRBJ2-3	TGCAGCGTTGAAGATCGGATGAGGTCTAGCACAGATACGCAGTATTTT	CSVEDRMRSSTDTQYF